The sequence of this TCR beta chain was determined in a study of breast tumors, draining lymph nodes, adjacent tissues. V dropped 3 bases and J dropped 7 bases, with 10 bases sitting between them. CDR3 length: 12 amino acids. Germline V gene lookup returns CDR1 SGDLS and CDR2 YYNGEE. Using its own MiXCR run on the multiplex PCR reads, TCRdb lists one record per CDR3 protein. The table includes some 83,000 distinct CDR3 sequences, approximately 19% detected once. Samples came from axillary lymph nodes draining the breast cancer. Study-level results: Luminal-like breast cancer showed significantly greater tumor-nontumor repertoire similarity than basal-like breast cancer did. Data fit most tumor T cells coming from lymph node, expanding in tumor. Data only fit, rather than demonstrated, lymph node origin of most tumor T cells. Tumor TCR diversity was below lymph nodes but above nontumor tissue.

This clonotype was recorded many times. Its antigen is unknown. The chain is built from TRBV9 and TRBJ2-5; tentative D call: TRBD1 (5 bases). The receptor was isolated from a female donor with breast cancer. Some clones in this sample may be carry-over from other donors' samples. The sample was axillary lymph node tissue. Here the CDR3 DNA reads TGTGCCAGCAGCGGCACCCAGGGGACCCAGTACTTC. It encodes CASSGTQGTQYF.